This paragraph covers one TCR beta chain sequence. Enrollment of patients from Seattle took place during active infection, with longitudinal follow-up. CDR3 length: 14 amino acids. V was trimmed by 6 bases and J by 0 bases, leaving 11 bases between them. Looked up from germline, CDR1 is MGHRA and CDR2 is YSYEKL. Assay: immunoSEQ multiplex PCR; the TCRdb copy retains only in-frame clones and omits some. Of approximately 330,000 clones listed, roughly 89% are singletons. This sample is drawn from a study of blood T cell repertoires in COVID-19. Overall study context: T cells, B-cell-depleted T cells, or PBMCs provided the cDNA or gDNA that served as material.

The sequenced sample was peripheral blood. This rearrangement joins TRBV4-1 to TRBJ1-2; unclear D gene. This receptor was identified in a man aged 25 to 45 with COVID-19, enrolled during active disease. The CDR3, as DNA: TGCGCCAGCAGACGCGATCCTACTAACTATGGCTACACCTTC. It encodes CASRRDPTNYGYTF.